This T cell receptor (beta chain) appears in the sequencing data of a study of glioma-infiltrating T cells after dendritic cell vaccination. Clones were sequenced by immunoSEQ multiplex PCR, and TCRdb holds only the in-frame ones, with some missing. The data contain fewer than 85,000 clones, approximately 81% of them singletons. Looked up from germline, CDR1 is SQVTM and CDR2 is ANQGSEA. The CDR3 totals 14 residues. After removal of 4 bases from V and 3 bases from J, the junction contained 6 bases not matched to a gene. This TCR derives from a human donor with glioblastoma. V is TRBV29-1 and J is TRBJ2-3, with 8 bases identical to TRBD1. The specimen comprised blood, sampled before dendritic cell vaccination. CDR3 sequence: CSVGGTGVTDTQYF. CDR3 bases: TGCAGCGTTGGTGGGACAGGCGTTACAGATACGCAGTATTTT.